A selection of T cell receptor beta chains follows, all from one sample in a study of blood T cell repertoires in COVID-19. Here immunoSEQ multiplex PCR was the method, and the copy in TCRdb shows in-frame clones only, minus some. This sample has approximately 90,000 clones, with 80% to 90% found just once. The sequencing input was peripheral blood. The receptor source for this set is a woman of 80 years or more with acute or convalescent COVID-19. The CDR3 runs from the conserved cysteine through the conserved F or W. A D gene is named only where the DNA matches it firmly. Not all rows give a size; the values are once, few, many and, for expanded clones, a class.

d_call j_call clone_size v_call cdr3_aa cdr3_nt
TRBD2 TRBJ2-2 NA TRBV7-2 CASRGGGGNTGELFF TGTGCCAGCAGAGGAGGCGGGGGGAACACTGGGGAGCTGTTTTTT
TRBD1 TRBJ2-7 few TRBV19 CASSIMGQGAYEQYF TGTGCCAGTAGTATAATGGGACAGGGGGCCTACGAGCAGTACTTC
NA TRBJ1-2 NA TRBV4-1 CASSQEGAGGIHYGYTF TGCGCCAGCAGCCAAGAGGGGGCCGGGGGGATCCACTATGGCTACACCTTC
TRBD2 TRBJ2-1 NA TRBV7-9 CASSFSLGLGLKFF TGTGCCAGCAGCTTTTCCCTTGGTTTGGGACTAAAGTTCTTC
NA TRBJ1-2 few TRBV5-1 CASSLGGKMNYGYTF TGCGCCAGCAGCTTGGGCGGCAAGATGAACTATGGCTACACCTTC
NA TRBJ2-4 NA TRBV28 CASSLGSGGAKNIQYF TGTGCCAGCAGTTTAGGTAGTGGGGGGGCCAAAAACATTCAGTACTTC
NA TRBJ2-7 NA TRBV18 CASSTAGGSYEQYF TGTGCCAGCTCAACCGCCGGAGGCAGCTACGAGCAGTACTTC
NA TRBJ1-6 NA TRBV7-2 CASSRLSSSYNSPLHF TGTGCCAGCAGCCGCCTATCTAGCTCCTATAATTCACCCCTCCACTTT
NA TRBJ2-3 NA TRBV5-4 CASSLDRSSTDTQYF TGTGCCAGCAGCTTGGACAGGTCTAGCACAGATACGCAGTATTTT
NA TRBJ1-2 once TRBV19 CASSAHPGLGGYTF TGTGCCAGTAGTGCACACCCCGGACTGGGTGGCTACACCTTC
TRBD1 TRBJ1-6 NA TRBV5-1 CASSTDVGQGSSPLHF TGCGCCAGCAGCACTGATGTGGGACAGGGGAGTTCACCCCTCCACTTT
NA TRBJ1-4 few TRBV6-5 CASSTSQGRTPKLFF TGTGCCAGCAGTACATCACAGGGTCGAACTCCCAAACTGTTTTTT
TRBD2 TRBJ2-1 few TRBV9 CASSSGGVWYNEQFF TGTGCCAGCAGCTCCGGGGGGGTTTGGTACAATGAGCAGTTCTTC
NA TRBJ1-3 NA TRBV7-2 CASSQSGGTGNTIYF TGTGCCAGCAGCCAATCGGGAGGTACTGGAAACACCATATATTTT
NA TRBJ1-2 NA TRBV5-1 CASSPGGSGHGYTF TGCGCCAGCAGCCCGGGAGGGTCAGGACATGGCTACACCTTC
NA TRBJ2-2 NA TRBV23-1 CASSLGALYSPFANTGELFF TGCGCCAGCAGTCTTGGGGCCCTTTATTCCCCGTTCGCGAACACCGGGGAGCTGTTTTTT
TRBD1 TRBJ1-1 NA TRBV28 CAVHRGVTEAFF TGTGCCGTTCACAGGGGAGTCACTGAAGCTTTCTTT
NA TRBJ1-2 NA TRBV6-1 CASSDSAGGYTF TGTGCCAGCAGTGATTCAGCGGGGGGCTACACCTTC
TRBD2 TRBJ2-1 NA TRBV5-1 CASSGLAGGPEQFF TGCGCCAGCAGTGGACTAGCGGGGGGGCCTGAGCAGTTCTTC
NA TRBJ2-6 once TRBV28 CASTGSSGANVLTF TGTGCCAGCACAGGCTCCTCTGGGGCCAACGTCCTGACTTTC
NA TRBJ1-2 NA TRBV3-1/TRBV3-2 CASSQDISGGYTF TGTGCCAGCAGCCAAGATATTTCCGGTGGCTACACCTTC
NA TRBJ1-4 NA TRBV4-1 CASSSYDGGFSNEKLFF TGCGCCAGCAGCTCTTACGACGGAGGGTTTTCTAATGAAAAACTGTTTTTT
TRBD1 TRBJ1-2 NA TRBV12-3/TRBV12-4 CASISGTGYGYTF TGTGCCAGCATCTCAGGGACAGGCTATGGCTACACCTTC
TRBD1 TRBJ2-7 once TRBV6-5 CASSRQQGAYEQYF TGTGCCAGCAGTCGTCAGCAGGGGGCCTACGAGCAGTACTTC